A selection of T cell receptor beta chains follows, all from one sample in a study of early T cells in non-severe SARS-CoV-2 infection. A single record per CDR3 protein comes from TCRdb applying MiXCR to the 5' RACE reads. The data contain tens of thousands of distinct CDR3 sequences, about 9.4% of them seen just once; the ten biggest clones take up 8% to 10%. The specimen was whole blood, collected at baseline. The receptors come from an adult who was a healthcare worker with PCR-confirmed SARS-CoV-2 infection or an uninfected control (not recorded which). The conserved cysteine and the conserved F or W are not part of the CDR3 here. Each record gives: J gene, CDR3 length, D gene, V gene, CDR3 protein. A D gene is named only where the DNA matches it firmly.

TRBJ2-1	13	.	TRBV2	ASPRREGLAYEQF
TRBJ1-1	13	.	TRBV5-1	ASSTAGGARAEAF
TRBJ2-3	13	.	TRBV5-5	ASSHEPGYTDTQY
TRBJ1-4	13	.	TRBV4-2	ASSPGVAKEEKLF
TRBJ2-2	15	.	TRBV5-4	ASSLEAGWANTGELF
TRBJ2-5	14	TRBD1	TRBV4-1	ASSQGQGVVRETQY
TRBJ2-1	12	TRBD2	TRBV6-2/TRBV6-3	ASSSSGSPNEQF
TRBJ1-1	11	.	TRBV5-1	ASSLTVNTEAF
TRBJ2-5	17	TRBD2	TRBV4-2	ASSQGDPGLAGIQETQY
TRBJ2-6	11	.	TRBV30	AWSAQGANVLT
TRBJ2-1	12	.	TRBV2	ASSEVVSGASAS
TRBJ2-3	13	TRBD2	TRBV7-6	ASSLGLAGTDTQY
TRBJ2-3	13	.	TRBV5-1	ASSPAGVGTDTQY
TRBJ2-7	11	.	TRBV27	ASEERAAYEQY
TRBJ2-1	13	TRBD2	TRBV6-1	ASSDTGTSVYEQF
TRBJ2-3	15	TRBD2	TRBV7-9	ASSFPSSGGTTDTLY
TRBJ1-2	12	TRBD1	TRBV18	ASSPLQGNHGYT
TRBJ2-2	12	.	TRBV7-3	ASSLQPGVGELF
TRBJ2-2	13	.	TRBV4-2	ASSQEGAETGELF
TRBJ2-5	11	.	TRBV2	ASGVLHQETQY
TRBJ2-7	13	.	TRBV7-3	ASSLNGESAYEQY
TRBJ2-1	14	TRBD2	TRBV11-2	ASSHGLRGRYNEQF
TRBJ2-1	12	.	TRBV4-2	ASSQVLYDNEQF
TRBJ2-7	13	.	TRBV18	ASSPSAGDSYEQY
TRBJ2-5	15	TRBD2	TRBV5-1	ASSLIRTSGSQETQY
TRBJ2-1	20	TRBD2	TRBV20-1	SATGRGVDPGTSGRVYNEQF
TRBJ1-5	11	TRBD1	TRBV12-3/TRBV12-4	ASRGTGNQPQH
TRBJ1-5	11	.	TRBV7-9	ASSSVPNQPQH
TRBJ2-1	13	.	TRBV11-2	ASSLAGTVYNEQF
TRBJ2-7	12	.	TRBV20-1	SAPIRGTAYEQY